This is a list of T cell receptor beta chains from one sample in a study of blood T cell repertoires in COVID-19. Produced via immunoSEQ multiplex PCR; TCRdb's table is partial and in-frame only. The sample includes about 140,000 clones, about three quarters of them seen just once. The sequenced sample consisted of PBMCs or T cells enriched from blood (not recorded which). These receptors were collected from a woman aged 45-65 years who had recovered from COVID-19. Both conserved end residues are part of each CDR3. The D gene is left open where the match is weak. Clone size is given for some rows only: seen once, a few or many times, or a class if the clone is expanded.

d_call	clone_size	j_call	v_call	cdr3_aa	cdr3_nt
.	.	TRBJ2-1	TRBV7-2	CASSLGTRSYNEQFF	TGTGCCAGCAGCTTGGGCACTCGCTCCTACAATGAGCAGTTCTTC
TRBD1	.	TRBJ2-7	TRBV10-3	CAITGDRLPYEQYF	TGTGCCATCACCGGGGACAGACTGCCCTACGAGCAGTACTTC
.	.	TRBJ1-1	TRBV5-8	CASSLLRNTEAFF	TGTGCCAGCAGCTTGTTGAGGAACACTGAAGCTTTCTTT
TRBD1	.	TRBJ2-3	TRBV28	CASTTGTGETDTQYF	TGTGCCAGCACTACCGGGACAGGGGAAACAGATACGCAGTATTTT
TRBD2	.	TRBJ2-1	TRBV28	CASSFQAGTSYNEQFF	TGTGCCAGCAGTTTCCAAGCGGGAACCTCCTACAATGAGCAGTTCTTC
.	once	TRBJ2-5	TRBV19	CASSIDNQETQYF	TGTGCCAGTAGTATTGACAACCAAGAGACCCAGTACTTC
.	.	TRBJ1-5	TRBV19	CASSIDGVRAQHF	TGTGCCAGTAGTATTGACGGAGTCAGGGCCCAGCATTTT
TRBD2	.	TRBJ2-1	TRBV28	CASSPHKREGFLGPYNEQFF	TGTGCCAGCAGTCCCCATAAGCGGGAGGGCTTCTTAGGTCCTTACAATGAGCAGTTCTTC
.	.	TRBJ2-1	TRBV10-3	CAISWDSHVQFF	TGTGCCATCAGTTGGGACTCCCATGTGCAGTTCTTC
.	.	TRBJ2-2	TRBV4-1	CASSQRGTNTGELFF	TGCGCCAGCAGCCAGAGAGGTACTAACACCGGGGAGCTGTTTTTT
TRBD1	once	TRBJ2-1	TRBV5-1	CASSIGQGRSYNEQFF	TGCGCCAGCAGCATAGGACAGGGCCGCTCCTACAATGAGCAGTTCTTC
TRBD2	.	TRBJ2-3	TRBV29-1	CSVLTSGAIDTQYF	TGCAGCGTACTAACTAGCGGGGCTATAGATACGCAGTATTTT
.	.	TRBJ1-1	TRBV9	CASSVDSRNTEAFF	TGTGCCAGCAGCGTAGATTCTAGGAACACTGAAGCTTTCTTT
TRBD2	.	TRBJ2-7	TRBV19	CASSISGGPGSYEQYF	TGTGCCAGTAGTATTTCGGGAGGGCCGGGGTCCTACGAGCAGTACTTC
.	.	TRBJ2-1	TRBV28	CASSLSGAANEQFF	TGTGCCAGCAGTTTATCAGGGGCTGCCAATGAGCAGTTCTTC
.	.	TRBJ1-4	TRBV4-2	CASSQYSGKIEKLFF	TGTGCCAGCAGCCAATACTCGGGAAAGATTGAAAAACTGTTTTTT
TRBD1	.	TRBJ2-1	TRBV28	CASGRGRPYNEQFF	TGTGCCAGCGGCAGGGGGCGGCCCTACAATGAGCAGTTCTTC